This T cell receptor beta chain originates from a study of T cells in Graves' hyperthyroidism and ophthalmopathy. From RNA transcripts, TCR beta CDR3 regions were amplified. TCR CDR3 regions were first amplified by RT-PCR with HTBI primers. One entry per CDR3 protein, called by TCRdb with MiXCR from the multiplex PCR reads. Among under 400,000 distinct CDR3 sequences listed, around 14% were seen once. Losses at the gene ends were 7 bases for V and 3 bases for J; bases not matched to a gene: 4. CDR3 length: 13 residues. The germline V gene has CDR1 SGHRS and CDR2 YFSETQ. Stability of Graves' hyperthyroidism was defined as absent ophthalmopathy progression within 18 months. The hyperthyroidism was newly diagnosed and had lasted under 2 months; the patients were aged 18 to 65.

The TCR comes from a woman under 30 with Graves' hyperthyroidism. The material sequenced was blood. The chain employs TRBV5-1 and TRBJ1-1; 9 positions match TRBD1. For the CDR3, the DNA is TGCGCCAGCGGAAGACAGGGGGACACTGAAGCTTTCTTT. Encoded protein: CASGRQGDTEAFF.